This TCR beta chain was found in a study of T cells in Graves' hyperthyroidism and ophthalmopathy. Subjects aged 18 to 65 presented with newly diagnosed hyperthyroidism of less than 2 months' duration. TCR beta CDR3 regions were amplified from RNA transcripts. TCR CDR3 regions were first amplified by RT-PCR with HTBI primers. From the multiplex PCR reads, TCRdb called clonotypes with MiXCR, one entry per CDR3 protein. Of 610,000 or so distinct CDR3 sequences listed, 46% are singletons. With 2 bases clipped from V and 5 bases from J, the junction kept 5 bases outside the gene matches. Germline CDR1 is SEHNR and CDR2 is FQNEAQ (reference sequence). This CDR3 contains 15 residues.

The chain links TRBV7-9 to TRBJ2-5, with 10 bases that match TRBD2. The receptor comes from a woman under 30 with Graves' hyperthyroidism. Sequenced: peripheral blood or thyroid tissue (not recorded which). CDR3 bases: TGTGCCAGCAGCTTACCGCTAGCGGGAGTTGAGACCCAGTACTTC. This translates into CASSLPLAGVETQYF.